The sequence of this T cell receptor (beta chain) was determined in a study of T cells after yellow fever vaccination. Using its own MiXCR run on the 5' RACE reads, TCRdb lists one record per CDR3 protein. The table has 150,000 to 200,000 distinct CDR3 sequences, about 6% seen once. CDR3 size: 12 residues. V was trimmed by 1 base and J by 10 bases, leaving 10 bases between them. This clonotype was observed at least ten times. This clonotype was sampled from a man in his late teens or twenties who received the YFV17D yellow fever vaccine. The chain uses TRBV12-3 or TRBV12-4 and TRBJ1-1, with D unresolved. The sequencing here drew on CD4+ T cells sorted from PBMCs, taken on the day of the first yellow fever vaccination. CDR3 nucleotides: TGTGCCAGCAGTTTAGAGTCGGATTTAGCTTTCTTT. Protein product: CASSLESDLAFF.